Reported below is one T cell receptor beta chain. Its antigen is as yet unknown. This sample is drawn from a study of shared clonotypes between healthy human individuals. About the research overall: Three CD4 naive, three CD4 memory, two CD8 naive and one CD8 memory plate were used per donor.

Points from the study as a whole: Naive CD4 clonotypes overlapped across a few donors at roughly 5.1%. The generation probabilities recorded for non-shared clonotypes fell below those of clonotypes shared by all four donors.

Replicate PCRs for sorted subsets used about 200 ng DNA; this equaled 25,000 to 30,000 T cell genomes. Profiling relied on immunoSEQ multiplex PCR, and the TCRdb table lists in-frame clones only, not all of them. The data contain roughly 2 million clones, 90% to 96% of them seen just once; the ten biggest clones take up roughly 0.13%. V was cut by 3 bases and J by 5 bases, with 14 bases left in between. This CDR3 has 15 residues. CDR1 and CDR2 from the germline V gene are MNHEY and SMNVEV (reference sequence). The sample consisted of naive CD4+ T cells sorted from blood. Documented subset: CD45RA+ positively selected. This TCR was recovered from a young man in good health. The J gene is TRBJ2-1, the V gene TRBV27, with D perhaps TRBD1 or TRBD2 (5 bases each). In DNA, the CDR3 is TGTGCCAGCAGTTTGGGATCTTTGGGGGACAATGAGCAGTTCTTC. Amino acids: CASSLGSLGDNEQFF.